Sequencing of this TCR beta chain was carried out in a study of T cells in women clearing cervical HPV infection. Study details: Case blood was drawn when the lesion was first found; control blood after infection became undetectable.

immunoSEQ multiplex PCR used an average of about 1,200 ng genomic DNA. The table came from immunoSEQ multiplex PCR; TCRdb's copy has only in-frame clones and leaves some out. Its table lists under 35,000 clones. Notes on the study in general: T-cell numbers per sample were unknown and may explain richness differences.

For this clone: Its antigen is unknown. The CDR3 is cut off 3 residues early in the read; its end comes from the germline J gene.

HPV was found by MY09/MY11 PCR and dot-blot genotyping. Germline assignment: CDR1 SNHLY and CDR2 FYNNEI. This CDR3 has 13 amino acids. With 9 bases clipped from V and 4 bases from J, the junction kept 8 bases outside the gene matches. The chain has TRBV2 and TRBJ2-5, with 7 positions matching TRBD2. The sequence was obtained from a woman between 18 and 70 years old with a cervical HPV16 infection that either progressed to CIN3+ or cleared (not recorded which). Sequences were obtained from blood buffy coat. The CDR3 sequence: CASLSGIGETQYF. The CDR3 bases that were read are TGTGCCAGTCTAAGCGGGATTGGAGAGACC.